This record concerns one TCR beta chain sequence. The sample comes from a study of blood T cells in healthy people across ages. This CDR3 has 17 residues. V dropped 6 bases and J dropped 5; count of bases not matched to a gene: 10. CDR1 and CDR2 from the germline V gene are ENHRY and SYGVKD. PCR was performed a second time for roughly 7 to 11 cycles using a sample-barcoded 5' primer and a J-beta primer mix. TCRdb re-analysed the 5' RACE reads in MiXCR, keeping a single row per CDR3 protein. The sample has some 900,000 distinct CDR3 sequences; 45% to 50% are singletons. V is TRBV10-3 and J is TRBJ2-1, with 13 bases lining up with TRBD2. Sequencing input: blood. This TCR came from a man aged 25 to 45 in good health. The CDR3 region is CAIRVTSGGGWDNEQFF. The CDR3 coding sequence is TGTGCCATCAGGGTTACTAGCGGGGGGGGTTGGGACAATGAGCAGTTCTTC.